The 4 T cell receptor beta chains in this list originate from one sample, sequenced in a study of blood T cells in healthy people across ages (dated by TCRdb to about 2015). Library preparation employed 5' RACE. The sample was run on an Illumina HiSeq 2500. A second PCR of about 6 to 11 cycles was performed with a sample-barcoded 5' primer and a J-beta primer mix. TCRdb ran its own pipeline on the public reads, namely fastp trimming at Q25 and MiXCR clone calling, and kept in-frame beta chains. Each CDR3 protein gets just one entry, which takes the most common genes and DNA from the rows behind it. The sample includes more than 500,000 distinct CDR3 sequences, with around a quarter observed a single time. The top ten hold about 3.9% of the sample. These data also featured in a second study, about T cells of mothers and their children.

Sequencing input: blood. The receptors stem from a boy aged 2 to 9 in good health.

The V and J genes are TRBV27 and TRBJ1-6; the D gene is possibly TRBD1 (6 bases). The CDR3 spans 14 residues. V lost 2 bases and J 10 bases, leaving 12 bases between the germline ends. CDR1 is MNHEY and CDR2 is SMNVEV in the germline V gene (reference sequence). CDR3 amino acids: CASSLRGSGSPLHF. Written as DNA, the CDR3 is TGTGCCAGCAGTTTAAGGGGGTCGGGCTCACCCCTCCACTTT.

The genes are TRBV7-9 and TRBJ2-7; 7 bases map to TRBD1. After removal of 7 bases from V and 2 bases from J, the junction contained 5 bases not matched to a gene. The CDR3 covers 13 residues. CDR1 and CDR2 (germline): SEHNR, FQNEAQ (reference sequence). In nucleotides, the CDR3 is TGTGCCAGCAATTCCGGGACAGCCTACGAGCAGTACTTC. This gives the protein CASNSGTAYEQYF. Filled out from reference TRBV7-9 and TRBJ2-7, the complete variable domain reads DTGVSQNPRHKITKRGQNVTFRCDPISEHNRLYWYRQTLGQGPEFLTYFQNEAQLEKSRLLSDRFSAERPKGSFSTLEIQRTEQGDSAMYLCASNSGTAYEQYFGPGTRLTVT.

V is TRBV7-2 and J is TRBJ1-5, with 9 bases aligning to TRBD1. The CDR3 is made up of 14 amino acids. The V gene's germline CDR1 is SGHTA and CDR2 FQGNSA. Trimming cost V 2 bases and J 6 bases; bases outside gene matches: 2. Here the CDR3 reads CASSLRTGVQPQHF. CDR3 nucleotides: TGTGCCAGCAGCTTAAGGACAGGGGTTCAGCCCCAGCATTTT.

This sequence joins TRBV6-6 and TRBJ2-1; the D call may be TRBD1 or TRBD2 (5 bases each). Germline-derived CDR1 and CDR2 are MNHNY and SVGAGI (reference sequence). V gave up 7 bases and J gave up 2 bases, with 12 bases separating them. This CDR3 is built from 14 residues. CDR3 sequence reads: CASMGEGAYNEQFF. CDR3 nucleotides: TGTGCCAGCATGGGGGAAGGGGCCTACAATGAGCAGTTCTTC.